This TCR beta chain originates from a study of blood T cell repertoires in COVID-19. This CDR3 region has 16 residues. The V gene lost 3 bases and the J gene lost 4 bases, with 16 bases spanning the gap. Germline-derived CDR1 and CDR2 are LNHDA and SQIVND (reference sequence). Original processing notes: Reference gene primer amplification gave nucleated cell count estimates. The protocol was immunoSEQ multiplex PCR, while the TCRdb copy is restricted to in-frame clones and leaves out a portion. V, J and clone size derive from that table, while D and trimming were established from the DNA sequence. The sample carries about 60,000 clones, around nine tenths recorded once.

Sequencing was performed on peripheral blood. The genes are TRBV19 and TRBJ1-5, with D maybe TRBD1 (5 bases). This sequence was found in a man in his sixties or seventies with acute or convalescent COVID-19. The CDR3 nucleotides read TGTGCCAGTAGTATCCATGGGCGGGGCGTTAATCAGCCCCAGCATTTT. Protein: CASSIHGRGVNQPQHF.